These 24 T cell receptor beta chains were all obtained from the same sample, sequenced in a study of blood T cell repertoires in COVID-19. Using immunoSEQ multiplex PCR, the repertoire was profiled, and TCRdb retains in-frame clones only, with some absent. The data show around 250,000 clones, about 83% seen once. Sequencing was carried out using peripheral blood. The receptors were sampled from a man between 25 and 39 years old who had recovered from COVID-19.

The rearrangement links TRBV2 to TRBJ1-2, with D unclear. V dropped 6 bases and J dropped 3 bases, with 11 bases sitting between them. CDR1 and CDR2 from the germline V gene are SNHLY and FYNNEI. CDR3 length: 13 amino acids. CDR3 sequence reads: CASSRERDYGYTF. Here the CDR3 DNA reads TGTGCCAGCAGCCGGGAGAGAGACTATGGCTACACCTTC.

The chain has TRBV6-1 and TRBJ2-1, with D perhaps TRBD1 (5 bases). Germline CDR1 is MNHNS and CDR2 is SASEGT. V lost 2 bases and J lost 3, with 11 bases in between. The CDR3 extends over 15 amino acids. CDR3 sequence: CASSEMGGHYNEQFF. CDR3 coding DNA: TGTGCCAGCAGTGAAATGGGCGGACACTACAATGAGCAGTTCTTC.

The gene calls are TRBV19 and TRBJ1-1, with 7 nucleotides matching TRBD1. The CDR3 length is 11 residues. Trimming removed 5 bases from V and 11 bases from J; junction bases left unmatched: 5. The germline CDR1 and CDR2 sequences are LNHDA and SQIVND (reference sequence). Here the CDR3 DNA reads TGTGCCAGTAGTGTGAGGGGGCTGGCTTTCTTT. It yields the protein CASSVRGLAFF.

The CDR3 loop is CASSLVAGTGELFF. The CDR3 nucleotides are TGTGCCAGCAGCTTAGTAGCGGGGACCGGGGAGCTGTTTTTT. The chain links TRBV7-9 to TRBJ2-2; 8 nucleotides line up with TRBD2. This CDR3 is built from 14 residues. Germline CDR1 SEHNR, CDR2 FQNEAQ (reference sequence). Germline trimming cut 1 base from V and 5 bases from J; bases unmatched to any gene: 0.

The V gene is TRBV10-2, the J gene TRBJ1-6; D unclear. Trimming pared 4 bases from V and 9 bases from J, leaving 22 bases between. The CDR3 is made up of 17 amino acids. Germline V gene data show CDR1 as WSHSY and CDR2 as SAAADI. In DNA, the CDR3 is TGCGCCAGCAGTGGGAGACTCCCAAGAGGGAATAGTTCACCCCTCCACTTT. This translates into CASSGRLPRGNSSPLHF.

The chain carries TRBV2 and TRBJ2-1; TRBD2 aligns across 9 bases. Germline assignment: CDR1 SNHLY and CDR2 FYNNEI. V shed 2 bases and J 6 bases; nucleotides not matched to a gene: 11. The CDR3 is 17 residues long. CDR3 in DNA: TGTGCCAGCAGTGAACAAGCCCAGCGGGGGGTCATCAATGAGCAGTTCTTC. It specifies CASSEQAQRGVINEQFF.

This chain uses TRBV6-5 with TRBJ2-2; possibly TRBD2 for D (7 bases). The CDR3 runs to 15 residues. CDR1 and CDR2 (germline): MNHEY, SVGAGI. V was trimmed by 5 bases and J by 6 bases, leaving 16 bases between them. The CDR3 reads CASSLRGAGPGELFF. CDR3 nucleotides: TGTGCCAGCAGTCTCAGGGGAGCGGGGCCCGGGGAGCTGTTTTTT.

The chain joins TRBV7-3 to TRBJ2-3, with TRBD2 matching 14 bases. Germline trimming cut 5 bases from V and 0 bases from J; bases unmatched to any gene: 10. This CDR3 contains 19 residues. Germline loops: CDR1 SGHTA, CDR2 FQGTGA. DNA of the CDR3: TGTGCCAGCAGCGCCCACCCCGGACTAGCGGGGGGAAGCACAGATACGCAGTATTTT. Translating it yields CASSAHPGLAGGSTDTQYF.

The chain has TRBV4-1 and TRBJ1-1; D remains unclear. Germline CDR1 reads MGHRA; CDR2 reads YSYEKL. With 3 bases removed from V and 3 bases from J, the gap between germline ends came to 14 bases. The CDR3 is 15 residues long. The CDR3 nucleotides read TGCGCCAGCAGCCACTTAAACCCGGGGTACACTGAAGCTTTCTTT. Its protein is CASSHLNPGYTEAFF.

The V call is TRBV25-1, the J call TRBJ1-4, with a tentative D call TRBD1 (6 bases). The germline V gene encodes CDR1 MGHDK and CDR2 SYGVNS. This CDR3 has 15 residues. Trimming shortened V by 1 base and J by 3 bases, and 9 bases separated the two germline ends. The CDR3, as DNA: TGTGCCAGCAGTGAATTTTGGACAGCTAATGAAAAACTGTTTTTT. Its translation is CASSEFWTANEKLFF.

The rearrangement joins TRBV2 to TRBJ1-5; TRBD1 might be the D (6 bases). CDR3 size: 15 residues. Trimming removed 6 bases from V and 4 bases from J, with 16 bases in between. Germline CDR1 is SNHLY and CDR2 is FYNNEI. The CDR3 coding sequence is TGTGCCAGCAGACCAGGGGAGTTAATTAATCAGCCCCAGCATTTT. This encodes CASRPGELINQPQHF. The full variable domain, in which reference TRBV2 and TRBJ1-5 provide the parts outside the CDR3, is EPEVTQTPSHQVTQMGQEVILRCVPISNHLYFYWYRQILGQKVEFLVSFYNNEISEKSEIFDDQFSVERPDGSNFTLKIRSTKLEDSAMYFCASRPGELINQPQHFGDGTRLSIL.

This rearrangement joins TRBV5-4 to TRBJ2-2; D possibly corresponds to TRBD2 (5 bases). V lost 2 bases to trimming and J lost 3 bases, with 14 bases between them. Germline CDR1 SGHNT, CDR2 YYREEE (reference sequence). The CDR3 is 16 amino acids. CDR3 sequence: CASSFGGQEYTGELFF. The CDR3 DNA reads as TGTGCCAGCAGCTTCGGCGGGCAGGAGTACACCGGGGAGCTGTTTTTT. Combining the CDR3 with reference TRBV5-4 and TRBJ2-2 gives the whole variable domain ETGVTQSPTHLIKTRGQQVTLRCSSQSGHNTVSWYQQALGQGPQFIFQYYREEENGRGNFPPRFSGLQFPNYSSELNVNALELDDSALYLCASSFGGQEYTGELFFGEGSRLTVL.

The V call is TRBV10-1, the J call TRBJ1-5; D not resolved. The V gene lost 7 bases and the J gene lost 4 bases, with 14 bases spanning the gap. The germline CDR1 and CDR2 sequences are WNHNN and SYGVQD (reference sequence). The CDR3 has 14 residues. The CDR3 coding sequence is TGCGCCAGCAAGCGGGAAGCTGGTAATCAGCCCCAGCATTTT. Translating gives CASKREAGNQPQHF.

This clone was counted a single time. J is TRBJ1-1 and V is TRBV2, with 9 positions matching TRBD1. This CDR3 is 14 amino acids long. The germline V gene encodes CDR1 SNHLY and CDR2 FYNNEI. Trimming took 6 bases from V and 10 from J; bases not matched to a gene: 12. The CDR3, as DNA: TGTGCCAGCAGCCACCCGAACAGGGGGCTGGGAGCTTTCTTT. Its translation is CASSHPNRGLGAFF.

This chain connects TRBV24-1 to TRBJ2-5; tentative D call: TRBD1 (5 bases). From germline, CDR1 is KGHDR and CDR2 SFDVKD. The CDR3 sequence is 14 residues long. With 4 bases removed from V and 5 bases from J, the gap between germline ends came to 13 bases. CDR3 amino acids: CATSEAGSRETQYF. CDR3 nucleotides: TGTGCCACCAGTGAGGCAGGGTCGAGGGAGACCCAGTACTTC.

This chain joins TRBV29-1 and TRBJ1-1; 7 bases line up with TRBD1. The CDR3 totals 13 residues. J lost 3 bases, V lost 5 bases, and 6 bases had no gene match. CDR1 is SQVTM, CDR2 ANQGSEA, per germline. The DNA for the CDR3 is TGCAGCGTTCAGAGGGGGCAGGACACTGAAGCTTTCTTT. It yields the protein CSVQRGQDTEAFF.

The chain is built from TRBV4-2 and TRBJ2-3, with no clear D. Germline V gives CDR1 LGHNA, CDR2 YNFKEQ. This CDR3 contains 14 residues. V was clipped by 1 base and J by 4 bases, with 9 bases between them. In DNA form, the CDR3 reads TGTGCCAGCAGCCAAGTCGTGAGAGCAGATACGCAGTATTTT. This codes for CASSQVVRADTQYF.

This chain joins TRBV6-5 and TRBJ1-6, with 7 nucleotides matching TRBD1. The CDR3 is made up of 15 amino acids. Germline V gives CDR1 MNHEY, CDR2 SVGAGI. With 7 bases clipped from V and 7 bases from J, the junction kept 10 bases outside the gene matches. The CDR3 protein is CASNPTGRLNSPLHF. CDR3 nucleotides: TGTGCCAGCAACCCGACAGGGAGATTGAATTCACCCCTCCACTTT.

This clone was seen a few times. V usage is TRBV6-5 and J usage is TRBJ1-2, with D hard to call. The CDR3 is 13 amino acids. Deletions cut 5 bases from V and 7 bases from J, with 14 bases between. The germline V gene has CDR1 MNHEY and CDR2 SVGAGI. The CDR3 sequence is CASSRTSGSGYTF. Written as DNA, the CDR3 is TGTGCCAGCAGTCGTACGAGCGGAAGTGGCTACACCTTC.

The chain is built from TRBV6-1 and TRBJ2-7; D is ambiguous. The length of the CDR3 is 12 residues. V lost 2 bases to trimming and J lost 4 bases, with 6 bases between them. Germline CDR1 is MNHNS and CDR2 is SASEGT. For the CDR3, the DNA is TGTGCCAGCAGTGAACTTAGATACGAGCAGTACTTC. As protein: CASSELRYEQYF.

The chain carries TRBV30 and TRBJ1-4; 7 nucleotides align to TRBD1. This CDR3 spans 14 amino acids. V lost 8 bases, J lost 2 bases, and 8 bases stayed unmatched. CDR1 and CDR2 from the germline V gene are GTSNPN and SVGIG (reference sequence). DNA for the CDR3: TGTGCCGGGGGGCCACAGGGGACTAATGAAAAACTGTTTTTT. This encodes CAGGPQGTNEKLFF.

The chain combines TRBV7-8 with TRBJ2-1, with 7 bases that match TRBD1. The germline V gene encodes CDR1 SGHVS and CDR2 FQNEAQ. V was pared by 5 bases and J by 14 bases, with 9 bases of the junction left unmatched. CDR3 length: 12 residues. The CDR3 protein is CASSLRQGREFF. As DNA, the CDR3 is TGTGCCAGCAGCCTCCGACAGGGCCGGGAGTTCTTC.

The rearrangement links TRBV2 to TRBJ2-3, with 7 bases aligning to TRBD1. The CDR3 loop spans 15 amino acids. V lost 6 bases, J lost 5 bases, and 11 bases stayed unmatched. Germline lookup yields CDR1 SNHLY and CDR2 FYNNEI. The CDR3 sequence: CASSLQGSGIDTQYF. The CDR3, as DNA: TGTGCCAGCAGCTTACAGGGGAGCGGAATAGATACGCAGTATTTT.

The rearrangement uses TRBV3-1 (or the pseudogene TRBV3-2) and TRBJ1-2, with D uncertain. The CDR3 is 15 residues long. Trimming pared 0 bases from V and 1 base from J, leaving 9 bases between. The germline gives CDR1 LGHDT, CDR2 YNNKEL (reference sequence). The DNA for the CDR3 is TGTGCCAGCAGCCAAGATCTGGCGGATAACTATGGCTACACCTTC. Translating gives CASSQDLADNYGYTF.